These T cell receptor beta chains were read from a single sample in a study of cytomegalovirus exposure and HLA in healthy donors. The method was immunoSEQ multiplex PCR; TCRdb's version includes in-frame clones alone and lacks a portion of them. The sample consists of over 200,000 clones, around 80% of them appearing once. Sequencing was carried out using PBMCs. The receptors originated from a woman aged 40-49 years in good health and CMV-seropositive. Each CDR3 is given with its conserved first and last residue. A D gene is named only where the DNA matches it firmly. The size of a clone is reported for some rows only, either as once, few or many, or as a class for expanded clones.

clone size	V gene	J gene	D gene	CDR3 DNA	CDR3 protein
NA	TRBV6-4	TRBJ2-3	NA	TGTGCCAGCAGTGACTTAGGACACCCCACAGATACGCAGTATTTT	CASSDLGHPTDTQYF
NA	TRBV15	TRBJ2-1	NA	TGTGCCACCAGCAGAGATCACCCCCTAGGTAATGAGCAGTTCTTC	CATSRDHPLGNEQFF
NA	TRBV19	TRBJ2-7	TRBD1	TGTGCCAGTAGTATTCCGGGACAGGGGGGTAGCTACGAGCAGTACTTC	CASSIPGQGGSYEQYF
NA	TRBV5-1	TRBJ2-1	NA	TGCGCCAGCAGCTCTCGACTTGTTCAAGGTTACAATGAGCAGTTCTTC	CASSSRLVQGYNEQFF
NA	TRBV19	TRBJ2-2	TRBD2	TGTGCCAGTAGTACTAGCGGGGGGGCCGATTCCGGGGAGCTGTTTTTT	CASSTSGGADSGELFF
NA	TRBV21-1	TRBJ1-2	NA	TGTGCCAGCAGCAAAACAGAACAGGGGGCAAACTATGGCTACACCTTC	CASSKTEQGANYGYTF
NA	TRBV2	TRBJ2-2	NA	TGTGCCAGCAGTGGTTTAGCGCGGAACACCGGGGAGCTGTTTTTT	CASSGLARNTGELFF
NA	TRBV11-1	TRBJ2-2	NA	TGTGCCAGCAGCTTTCAGGAGGGGCGAGGCACCGGGGAGCTGTTTTTT	CASSFQEGRGTGELFF
few	TRBV19	TRBJ1-2	TRBD1	TGTGCCAGTAGTACTCAACTGGGGACAGTCGGCTACACCTTC	CASSTQLGTVGYTF
NA	TRBV6-1	TRBJ1-5	TRBD1	TGTGCCAGCAGTGAAATGTTCAGAGGGGGCAGCCAGCCCCAGCATTTT	CASSEMFRGGSQPQHF
few	TRBV15	TRBJ2-1	NA	TGTGCCACCAGCAGAGGAACAGTCTCTACGGACAATGAGCAGTTCTTC	CATSRGTVSTDNEQFF
NA	TRBV5-8	TRBJ2-3	TRBD1	TGTGCCAGCAGCTTAACCGGGACAGTCACAGATACGCAGTATTTT	CASSLTGTVTDTQYF
NA	TRBV5-1	TRBJ1-1	TRBD1	TGCGCCAGCAGCACGACAGGGCACACTGAAGCTTTCTTT	CASSTTGHTEAFF
NA	TRBV10-1	TRBJ1-1	NA	TGCGCCAGCAGTGGAGGTCCGAACACTGAAGCTTTCTTT	CASSGGPNTEAFF
once	TRBV10-1	TRBJ2-2	TRBD2	TGCGCCAGCGCAACTAGCGGGGACTACACCGGGGAGCTGTTTTTT	CASATSGDYTGELFF
NA	TRBV6-5	TRBJ2-7	TRBD1	TGTGCCAGCAGGACATCGGGACAGGGGAGCTACGAGCAGTACTTC	CASRTSGQGSYEQYF
NA	TRBV15	TRBJ1-2	NA	TGTGCCACCAGCAGCTACAGGTTGGGCGGCTACACCTTC	CATSSYRLGGYTF
few	TRBV7-9	TRBJ1-2	NA	TGTGCCAGCAGCTTTACTCGGGGCTATGGCTACACCTTC	CASSFTRGYGYTF
NA	TRBV7-9	TRBJ2-7	TRBD2	TGTGCCAGCAGCTTAGCGACTAGCGGTAGGTCCTACGAGCAGTACTTC	CASSLATSGRSYEQYF
NA	TRBV7-2	TRBJ2-7	TRBD2	TGTGCCAGCAGCCATCGACTAGCGGGAAGCAACGAGCAGTACTTC	CASSHRLAGSNEQYF
NA	TRBV19	TRBJ1-4	TRBD1	TGTGCCAGTAGCATGGTCCTCGGGACAGGGGATGAAAAACTGTTTTTT	CASSMVLGTGDEKLFF
NA	TRBV18	TRBJ2-7	NA	TGTGCCAGCTCACCCCCAGGGGTGGCCTACGAGCAGTACTTC	CASSPPGVAYEQYF
NA	TRBV30	TRBJ1-2	NA	TGTGCCTGGAGTGTACAGGTCCACTATGGCTACACCTTC	CAWSVQVHYGYTF
NA	TRBV6-6	TRBJ2-2	TRBD1	TGTGCCAGCAACCCCAGGGGGTTGGTCGGGGAGCTGTTTTTT	CASNPRGLVGELFF
NA	TRBV9	TRBJ2-7	TRBD2	TGTGCCAGCAGCGGGGGGGGGTGGATCTCCTACGAGCAGTACTTC	CASSGGGWISYEQYF
NA	TRBV7-2	TRBJ2-7	TRBD2	TGTGCCAGCAGCGCCGGGACTAGCAGATCCTACGAGCAGTACTTC	CASSAGTSRSYEQYF
NA	TRBV5-1	TRBJ2-3	NA	TGCGCCAGCAGCTTTGGGGGACAATTCCCAGATACGCAGTATTTT	CASSFGGQFPDTQYF
NA	TRBV2	TRBJ2-5	NA	TGTGCCAGCAGTTCAATGGGCAGGGCCATCCAAGAGACCCAGTACTTC	CASSSMGRAIQETQYF
NA	TRBV9	TRBJ1-2	NA	TGTGCCAGCAGCGTAGCCAGGGCGGGGAACTATGGCTACACCTTC	CASSVARAGNYGYTF
NA	TRBV7-9	TRBJ2-7	TRBD2	TGTGCCAGCAGCTTACCAGCGGGATCCTACGAGCAGTACTTC	CASSLPAGSYEQYF
NA	TRBV20-1	TRBJ1-2	NA	TGCAGTGCTAGATCCGGGGGGGGGACGTCCTTC	CSARSGGGTSF
NA	TRBV30	TRBJ1-1	NA	TGTGCCTGGAGGGAAGGGGGGGGAAACACTGAAGCTTTCTTT	CAWREGGGNTEAFF
NA	TRBV28	TRBJ1-2	NA	TGTGCCAGCAGGTCGCTTGGAGACAGTGGTGGCTACACCTTC	CASRSLGDSGGYTF
NA	TRBV30	TRBJ1-1	NA	TGTGCCTGGAGTGTACGGGTACGGGCTTTCTTT	CAWSVRVRAFF
NA	TRBV7-9	TRBJ2-5	TRBD1	TGTGCCAGCAGCTCTGACAGGGTGGGTCGGACCCAGTACTTC	CASSSDRVGRTQYF
NA	TRBV9	TRBJ1-2	NA	TGTGCCAGCAGCGTAGACCCCTACCCGGGGAACTATGGCTACACCTTC	CASSVDPYPGNYGYTF
NA	TRBV28	TRBJ2-1	TRBD1	TGTGCCAGCAGTTCCAGGACAGGACGGGCCAACAATGAGCAGTTCTTC	CASSSRTGRANNEQFF